Listed below are T cell receptor beta chains from one sample, sequenced in a study of cytomegalovirus exposure and HLA in healthy donors. Assay: immunoSEQ multiplex PCR; the TCRdb copy retains only in-frame clones and omits some. Of some 140,000 clones in the sample, less than 90% were seen once. The specimen was PBMCs. Source of these receptors: a man aged 18 to 29 in good health and CMV-seronegative. The CDR3 runs from the conserved cysteine through the conserved F or W. Each record gives: clone size, V gene, J gene, CDR3 length, D gene, CDR3 DNA, CDR3 protein. The D gene is left open where the match is weak. Only some rows state a clone size, as once, few, many or a class for expanded clones.

>NA|TRBV5-8|TRBJ1-2|15|NA
TGTGCCAGCAGCTCCGCAGGCATCATTAACTATGGCTACACCTTC
CASSSAGIINYGYTF
>NA|TRBV6-5|TRBJ2-2|15|TRBD1
TGTGCCAGCAGTCCCCTGGACAGGGACTCCGGGGAGCTGTTTTTT
CASSPLDRDSGELFF
>NA|TRBV7-9|TRBJ2-2|13|NA
TGTGCCAGCAGCTTACGGGGAACCGGGGAGCTGTTTTTT
CASSLRGTGELFF
>NA|TRBV5-4|TRBJ1-2|16|NA
TGTGCCAGCAGCCGTTCCTGGGGGGAAGCTAACTATGGCTACACCTTC
CASSRSWGEANYGYTF
>NA|TRBV7-2|TRBJ2-3|14|NA
TGTGCCAGCAGCTTATCGGCAGGGGCAGATACGCAGTATTTT
CASSLSAGADTQYF
>NA|TRBV10-3|TRBJ2-7|14|NA
TGTGCCATCAGAGCGACAGGTAGCTCCTACGAGCAGTACTTC
CAIRATGSSYEQYF
>NA|TRBV28|TRBJ1-1|15|NA
TGTGCCAGCAGTTTATTAAACAGGGTGGCCACTGAAGCTTTCTTT
CASSLLNRVATEAFF
>NA|TRBV18|TRBJ2-1|13|TRBD1
TGTGCCAGCTCACTCCGGGACAGGGATGAGCAGTTCTTC
CASSLRDRDEQFF
>many|TRBV6-6|TRBJ2-2|13|NA
TGTGCCAGCAACAGGGTGGCCACCGGGGAGCTGTTTTTT
CASNRVATGELFF
>NA|TRBV27|TRBJ1-2|16|NA
TGTGCCAGCAGTTCGGGACAAGTCAAGCAGCTCTATGGCTACACCTTC
CASSSGQVKQLYGYTF
>NA|TRBV5-5|TRBJ1-5|15|TRBD1
TGTGCCAGCAGCCCGACAGGGGGCGTCGATCAGCCCCAGCATTTT
CASSPTGGVDQPQHF
>NA|TRBV9|TRBJ1-1|13|NA
TGTGCCAGCAACCGGGATCTCAACACTGAAGCTTTCTTT
CASNRDLNTEAFF
>NA|TRBV10-3|TRBJ2-3|14|NA
TGTGCCATGGGCGAGGGGGTGGGGCCCGATACGCAGTATTTT
CAMGEGVGPDTQYF
>NA|TRBV19|TRBJ2-5|13|NA
TGTGCCAGTAGTATGGGCTTGCTGGAGACCCAGTACTTC
CASSMGLLETQYF
>NA|TRBV11-2|TRBJ2-7|13|NA
TGTGCCAGCAGCACAGACATACTCTACGAGCAGTACTTC
CASSTDILYEQYF
>many|TRBV5-1|TRBJ1-1|13|NA
TGCGCCAGCAGCTCAGGGGAGAACACTGAAGCTTTCTTT
CASSSGENTEAFF
>few|TRBV30|TRBJ2-2|13|NA
TGTGCCTGGAGTCGGGGTTATGACGGGGAGCTGTTTTTT
CAWSRGYDGELFF
>NA|TRBV7-6|TRBJ1-1|13|NA
TGTGCCAGCAGCTACGCGGGTCCGACTGAAGCTTTCTTT
CASSYAGPTEAFF